The subject of this entry is one TCR beta chain. What it binds is unknown. This sample was included in a study of cytomegalovirus exposure and HLA in healthy donors. Overall study results and limits: Highly shared sequence variants in one cluster were likely a sequencing artifact.

A multiplex PCR was run with 60 Vbeta primers and 13 Jbeta primers. Produced via immunoSEQ multiplex PCR; TCRdb's table is partial and in-frame only. This sample has around 150,000 clones, with about 80% found just once. The CDR3 consists of 16 residues. J gave up 6 bases and V 5 bases, and 8 bases lay outside the gene matches. From germline, CDR1 is SEHNR and CDR2 FQNEAQ (reference sequence). This clonotype originated in a woman aged 40 to 55 in good health and CMV-seronegative. This chain links TRBV7-9 with TRBJ2-5, with TRBD2 identical over 14 bases. What was sequenced was PBMCs. CDR3 bases: TGTGCCAGCAGCCCAAGACTAGCGGGGGGGCCTCAGACCCAGTACTTC. Translating it yields CASSPRLAGGPQTQYF.